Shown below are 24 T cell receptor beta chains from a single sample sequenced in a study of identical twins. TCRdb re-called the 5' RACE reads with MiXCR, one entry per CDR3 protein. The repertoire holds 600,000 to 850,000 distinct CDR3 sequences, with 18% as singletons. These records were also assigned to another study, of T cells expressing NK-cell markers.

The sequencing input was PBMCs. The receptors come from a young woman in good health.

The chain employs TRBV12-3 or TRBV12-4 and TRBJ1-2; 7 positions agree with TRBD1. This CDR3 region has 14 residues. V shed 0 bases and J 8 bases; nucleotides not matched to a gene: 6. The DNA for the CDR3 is TGTGCCAGCAGTTTAGCGGGGACAGTAGTGGGCTACACCTTC. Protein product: CASSLAGTVVGYTF.

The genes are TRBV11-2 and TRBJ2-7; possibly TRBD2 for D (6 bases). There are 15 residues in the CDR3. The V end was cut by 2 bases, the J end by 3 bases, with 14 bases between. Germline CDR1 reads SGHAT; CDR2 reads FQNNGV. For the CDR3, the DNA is TGTGCCAGCAGCTTAAAAGCTGCGGGGAACTACGAGCAGTACTTC. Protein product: CASSLKAAGNYEQYF. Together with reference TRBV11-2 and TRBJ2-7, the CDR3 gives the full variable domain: EAGVAQSPRYKIIEKRQSVAFWCNPISGHATLYWYQQILGQGPKLLIQFQNNGVVDDSQLPKDRFSAERLKGVDSTLKIQPAKLEDSAVYLCASSLKAAGNYEQYFGPGTRLTVT.

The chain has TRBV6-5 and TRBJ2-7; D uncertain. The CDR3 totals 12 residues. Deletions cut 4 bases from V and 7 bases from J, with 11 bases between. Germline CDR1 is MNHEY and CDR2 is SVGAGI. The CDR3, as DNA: TGTGCCAGCAGTTCGCTCTATAGGGAGCAGTACTTC. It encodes CASSSLYREQYF.

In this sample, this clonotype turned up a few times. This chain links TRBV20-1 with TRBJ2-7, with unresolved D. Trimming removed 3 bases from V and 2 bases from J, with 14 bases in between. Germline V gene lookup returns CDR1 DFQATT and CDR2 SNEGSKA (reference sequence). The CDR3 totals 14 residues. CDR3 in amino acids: CSARVGNIPYEQYF. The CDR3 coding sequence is TGCAGTGCTAGGGTGGGTAATATCCCCTACGAGCAGTACTTC.

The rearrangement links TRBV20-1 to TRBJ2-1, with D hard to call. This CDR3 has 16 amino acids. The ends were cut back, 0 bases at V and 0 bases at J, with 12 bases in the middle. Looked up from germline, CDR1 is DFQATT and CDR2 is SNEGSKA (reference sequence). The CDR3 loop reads CSARDSTASSYNEQFF. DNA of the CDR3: TGCAGTGCTAGAGATTCCACCGCAAGCTCCTACAATGAGCAGTTCTTC.

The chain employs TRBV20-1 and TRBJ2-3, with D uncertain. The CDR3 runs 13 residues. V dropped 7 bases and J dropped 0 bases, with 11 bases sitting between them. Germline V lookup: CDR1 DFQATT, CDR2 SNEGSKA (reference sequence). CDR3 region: CSVSITSTDTQYF. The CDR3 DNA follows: TGCAGTGTCTCAATTACTAGCACAGATACGCAGTATTTT.

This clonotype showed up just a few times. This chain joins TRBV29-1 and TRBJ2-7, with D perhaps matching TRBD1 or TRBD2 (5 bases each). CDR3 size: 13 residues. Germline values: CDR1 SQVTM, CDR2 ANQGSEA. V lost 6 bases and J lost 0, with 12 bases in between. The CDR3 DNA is TGCAGCGTCGGGACGACGAGCTCCTACGAGCAGTACTTC. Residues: CSVGTTSSYEQYF.

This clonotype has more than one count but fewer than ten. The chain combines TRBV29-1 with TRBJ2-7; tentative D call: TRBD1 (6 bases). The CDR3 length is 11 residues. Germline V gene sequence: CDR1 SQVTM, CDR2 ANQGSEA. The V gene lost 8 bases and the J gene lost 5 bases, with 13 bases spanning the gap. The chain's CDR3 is CSHKYRDEQYF. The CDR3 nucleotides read TGCAGCCATAAGTACAGGGACGAGCAGTACTTC.

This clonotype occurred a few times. This chain's CDR3 is CASSPAAFAQYF. CDR3 sequence (DNA): TGTGCCAGCAGCCCGGCCGCGTTTGCCCAGTACTTC. This sequence joins TRBV11-2 and TRBJ2-5; D gene unclear. The V end was cut by 5 bases, the J end by 9 bases, with 13 bases between. CDR3 length: 12 residues. The germline V gene has CDR1 SGHAT and CDR2 FQNNGV.

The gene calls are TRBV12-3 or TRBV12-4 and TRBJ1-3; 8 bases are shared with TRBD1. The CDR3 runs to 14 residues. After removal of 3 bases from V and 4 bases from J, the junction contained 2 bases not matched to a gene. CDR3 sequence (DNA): TGTGCCAGCAGTTTCAGGGGGCAAGGAAACACCATATATTTT. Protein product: CASSFRGQGNTIYF.

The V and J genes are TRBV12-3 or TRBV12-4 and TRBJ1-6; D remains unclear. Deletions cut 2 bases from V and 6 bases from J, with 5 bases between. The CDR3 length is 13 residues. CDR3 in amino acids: CASSLQVNSPLHF. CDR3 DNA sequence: TGTGCCAGCAGTTTACAGGTTAATTCACCCCTCCACTTT.

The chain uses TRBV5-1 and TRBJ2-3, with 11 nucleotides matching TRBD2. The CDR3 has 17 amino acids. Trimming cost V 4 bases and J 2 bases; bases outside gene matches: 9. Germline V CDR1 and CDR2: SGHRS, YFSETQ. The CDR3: CASSATSGGRPTDTQYF. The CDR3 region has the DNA TGCGCCAGCAGCGCTACTAGCGGGGGAAGACCCACAGATACGCAGTATTTT.

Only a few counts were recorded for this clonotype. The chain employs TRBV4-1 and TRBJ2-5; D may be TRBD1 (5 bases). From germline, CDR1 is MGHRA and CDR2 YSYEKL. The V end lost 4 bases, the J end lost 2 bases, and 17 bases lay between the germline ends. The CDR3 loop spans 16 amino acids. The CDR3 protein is CASSRGPGQGQETQYF. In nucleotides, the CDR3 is TGCGCCAGCAGCCGTGGACCTGGCCAGGGACAAGAGACCCAGTACTTC.

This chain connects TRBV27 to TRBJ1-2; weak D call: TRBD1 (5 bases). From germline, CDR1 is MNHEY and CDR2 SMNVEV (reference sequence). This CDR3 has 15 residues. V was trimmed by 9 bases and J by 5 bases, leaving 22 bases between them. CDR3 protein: CASQPRQTPGYGYTF. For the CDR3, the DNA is TGTGCCAGTCAACCGAGACAGACCCCGGGGTATGGCTACACCTTC.

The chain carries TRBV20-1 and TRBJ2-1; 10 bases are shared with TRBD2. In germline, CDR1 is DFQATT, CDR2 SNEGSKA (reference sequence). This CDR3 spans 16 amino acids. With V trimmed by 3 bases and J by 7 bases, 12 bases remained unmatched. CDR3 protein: CSASGPSGRLGNEQFF. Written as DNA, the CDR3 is TGCAGTGCTAGCGGGCCTAGCGGGAGATTAGGGAATGAGCAGTTCTTC.

CDR3 sequence reads: CASSPWDSTNEQFF. The CDR3 bases are TGTGCCAGCAGCCCGTGGGACAGCACCAATGAGCAGTTCTTC. This sequence joins TRBV3-1 and TRBJ2-1, with 7 bases that match TRBD1. The J segment lost 6 bases and the V segment lost 4 bases, leaving 6 bases of the junction unmatched. CDR3 size: 14 residues. Looked up from germline, CDR1 is LGHDT and CDR2 is YNNKEL (reference sequence).

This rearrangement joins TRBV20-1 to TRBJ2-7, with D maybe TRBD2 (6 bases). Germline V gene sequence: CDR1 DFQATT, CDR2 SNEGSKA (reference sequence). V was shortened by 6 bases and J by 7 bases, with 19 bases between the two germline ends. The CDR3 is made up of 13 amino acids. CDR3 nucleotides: TGCAGTGCCCCGGGACTTCCCATTGGGGAGCAGTACTTC. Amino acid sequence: CSAPGLPIGEQYF.

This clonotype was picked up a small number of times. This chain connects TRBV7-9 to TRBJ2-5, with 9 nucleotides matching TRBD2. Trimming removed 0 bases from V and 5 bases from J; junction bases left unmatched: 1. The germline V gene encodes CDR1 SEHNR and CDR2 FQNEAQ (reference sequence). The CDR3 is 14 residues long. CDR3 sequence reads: CASSLAGLAETQYF. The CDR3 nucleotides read TGTGCCAGCAGCTTAGCTGGACTAGCGGAGACCCAGTACTTC.

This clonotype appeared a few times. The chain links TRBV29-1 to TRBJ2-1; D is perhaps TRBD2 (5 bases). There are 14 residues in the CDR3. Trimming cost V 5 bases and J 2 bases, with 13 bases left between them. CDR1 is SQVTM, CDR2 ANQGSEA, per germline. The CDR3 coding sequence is TGCAGCGTTCACCCCACCGGGGCCTACAATGAGCAGTTCTTC. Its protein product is CSVHPTGAYNEQFF.

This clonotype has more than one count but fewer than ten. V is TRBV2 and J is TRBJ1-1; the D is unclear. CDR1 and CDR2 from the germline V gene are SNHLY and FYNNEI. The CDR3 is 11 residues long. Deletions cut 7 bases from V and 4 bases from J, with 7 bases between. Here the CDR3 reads CASTHSTEAFF. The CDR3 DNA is TGTGCCAGCACCCACAGCACTGAAGCTTTCTTT.

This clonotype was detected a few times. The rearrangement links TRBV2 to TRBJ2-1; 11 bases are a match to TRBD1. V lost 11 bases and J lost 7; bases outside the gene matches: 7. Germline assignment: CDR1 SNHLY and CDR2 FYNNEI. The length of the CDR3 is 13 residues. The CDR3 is CAGTRDRGNEQFF. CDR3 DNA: TGTGCCGGAACCCGGGACAGGGGGAATGAGCAGTTCTTC.

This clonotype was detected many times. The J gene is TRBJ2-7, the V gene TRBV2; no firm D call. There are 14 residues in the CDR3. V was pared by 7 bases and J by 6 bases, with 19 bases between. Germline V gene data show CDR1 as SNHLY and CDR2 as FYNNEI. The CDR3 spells CASKPLGPSGEQYF. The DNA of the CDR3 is TGTGCCAGCAAGCCTCTAGGACCCTCCGGCGAGCAGTACTTC.

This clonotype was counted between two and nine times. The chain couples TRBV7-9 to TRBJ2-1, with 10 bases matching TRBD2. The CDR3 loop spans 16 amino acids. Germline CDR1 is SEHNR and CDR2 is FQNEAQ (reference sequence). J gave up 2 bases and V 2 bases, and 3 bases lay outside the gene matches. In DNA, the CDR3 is TGTGCCAGCAGCTTAACTAGCGGGGTCACCTACAATGAGCAGTTCTTC. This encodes CASSLTSGVTYNEQFF. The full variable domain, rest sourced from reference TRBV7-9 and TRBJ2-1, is DTGVSQNPRHKITKRGQNVTFRCDPISEHNRLYWYRQTLGQGPEFLTYFQNEAQLEKSRLLSDRFSAERPKGSFSTLEIQRTEQGDSAMYLCASSLTSGVTYNEQFFGPGTRLTVL.

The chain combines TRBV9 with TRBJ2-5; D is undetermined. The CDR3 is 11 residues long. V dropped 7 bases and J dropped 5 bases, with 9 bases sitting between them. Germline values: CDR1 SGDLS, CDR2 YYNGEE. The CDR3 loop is CASGSSETQYF. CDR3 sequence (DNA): TGTGCCAGCGGTTCTTCGGAGACCCAGTACTTC.